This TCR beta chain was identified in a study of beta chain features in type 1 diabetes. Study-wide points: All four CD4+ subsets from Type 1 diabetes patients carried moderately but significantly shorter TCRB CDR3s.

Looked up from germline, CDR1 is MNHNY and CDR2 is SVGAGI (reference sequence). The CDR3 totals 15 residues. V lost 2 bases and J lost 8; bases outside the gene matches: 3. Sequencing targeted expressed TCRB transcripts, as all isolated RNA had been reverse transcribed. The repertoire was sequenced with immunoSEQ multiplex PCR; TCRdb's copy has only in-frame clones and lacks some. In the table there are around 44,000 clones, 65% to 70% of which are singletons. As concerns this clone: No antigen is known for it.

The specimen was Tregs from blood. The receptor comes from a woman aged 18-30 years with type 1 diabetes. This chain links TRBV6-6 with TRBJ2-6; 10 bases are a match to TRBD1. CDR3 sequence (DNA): TGTGCCAGCAGTTACAGGACAGGGGGAACCAACGTCCTGACTTTC. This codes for CASSYRTGGTNVLTF.